This T cell receptor (beta chain) was sequenced for a study of blood T cell repertoires in COVID-19. The wider study: Samples came from the United States, Italy and Spain, spanning acute and convalescent COVID-19. T cells, B-cell-depleted T cells, or PBMCs supplied cDNA or gDNA.

This clone was recorded only once. Germline CDR1 and CDR2: SGHNT and YENEEA. The CDR3 is 16 amino acids. The trim removed 3 bases at V and 9 bases at J, leaving 11 bases unmatched. Clones were sequenced by immunoSEQ multiplex PCR, and TCRdb holds only the in-frame ones, with some missing. The sample has around 27,000 clones, 65% to 90% seen once. The rearrangement joins TRBV11-3 to TRBJ2-1; 10 nucleotides match TRBD2. This clonotype was obtained from a human donor in a cohort sampled during active COVID-19. Sequenced sample: peripheral blood. Here the CDR3 reads CASSFQMSGGAGEQFF. CDR3 DNA: TGTGCCAGCAGCTTCCAGATGAGCGGGGGGGCTGGTGAGCAGTTCTTC. The variable domain in full, with the rest retrieved from reference TRBV11-3 and TRBJ2-1, is EAGVVQSPRYKIIEKKQPVAFWCNPISGHNTLYWYLQNLGQGPELLIRYENEEAVDDSQLPKDRFSAERLKGVDSTLKIQPAELGDSAVYLCASSFQMSGGAGEQFFGPGTRLTVL.